This paragraph covers one T cell receptor beta chain sequence. This entry comes from a study of blood T cell repertoires in COVID-19. Looking at the study overall: The origin of the acute and convalescent COVID-19 samples was the United States, Italy and Spain.

Participants were aged 18 to 89 years, lived in about 26 US areas, and enrolled virtually. Germline V gene lookup returns CDR1 MGHRA and CDR2 YSYEKL. The CDR3 has 15 residues. V was trimmed by 7 bases and J by 5 bases, leaving 20 bases between them. Source study methods: Reference gene primers were amplified, and this amplification served to estimate nucleated cell counts. This table comes from immunoSEQ multiplex PCR, and its TCRdb copy is limited to in-frame clones, with some not included. The D gene and trimming were derived from the DNA, and the V and J assignments and clone size from that table. Of more than 300,000 clones listed, 92% are singletons.

This clonotype was obtained from a woman in her twenties or thirties who had recovered from COVID-19. Input material: PBMCs or T cells enriched from blood (not recorded which). This rearrangement joins TRBV4-1 to TRBJ2-5, with a tentative D call TRBD1 (5 bases). The CDR3 DNA follows: TGCGCCAGCACCACGACAGCGCCAACCGCCGAGACCCAGTACTTC. It yields the protein CASTTTAPTAETQYF.